These T cell receptor beta chains were read from a single sample in a study of blood T cell repertoires in COVID-19. The assay was immunoSEQ multiplex PCR, and TCRdb's table has in-frame clones only and misses some. The sample records some 460,000 clones, roughly 89% being singletons. The sequenced material came from peripheral blood. These receptors were obtained from a woman between 25 and 40 years old with acute or convalescent COVID-19. CDR3s include the opening cysteine and the closing phenylalanine or tryptophan. Each record gives: clone size, D gene, J gene, V gene, CDR3 DNA, CDR3 protein. D genes are given only for firm matches. Clone size appears in some rows only: once, few, many, or a class for an expanded clone.

once NA TRBJ2-1 TRBV24-1 TGTGCCACCAGTGATTTGGTAGGTGCGGCCTACAATGAGCAGTTCTTC CATSDLVGAAYNEQFF
NA NA TRBJ2-2 TRBV4-1 TGCGCCAGCACTTCGGGTCCCCACACCGGGGAGCTGTTTTTT CASTSGPHTGELFF
once TRBD2 TRBJ2-1 TRBV3-1/TRBV3-2 TGTGCCAGCAGCCAAGGGACTAGCGGGGGGTCGGGTGAGCAGTTCTTC CASSQGTSGGSGEQFF
once TRBD1 TRBJ1-1 TRBV27 TGTGCCAGCAGTCCCGGGACAGCCTCTGAAGCTTTCTTT CASSPGTASEAFF
few NA TRBJ1-2 TRBV5-1 TGCGCCAGCAGCTGGGCGGGCGGGGATGGCTACACCTTC CASSWAGGDGYTF
NA NA TRBJ1-3 TRBV12-5 TGTGCTAGTGGTTTGGTACTAGCTTTTTTATACTCTGGAAACACCATATATTTT CASGLVLAFLYSGNTIYF
NA TRBD2 TRBJ2-1 TRBV29-1 TGCAGCGTTCTAGCGGGGGCGCGGAATGAGCAGTTCTTC CSVLAGARNEQFF
NA TRBD2 TRBJ2-1 TRBV7-9 TGTGCCAGCCTGTTGGTGGTCCGGCGGACTAGCGGGGGCGCAGAGCAGTTCTTC CASLLVVRRTSGGAEQFF
once NA TRBJ1-4 TRBV27 TGTGCCAGCAGTTGGGGGGGACGTGCTGTTACGGGCGAAAAACTGTTTTTT CASSWGGRAVTGEKLFF
NA TRBD2 TRBJ2-2 TRBV20-1 TGCAGTGCTAGTGTAGGGCTCGCGGGGGGGCAGTCCGGGGAGCTGTTTTTT CSASVGLAGGQSGELFF
NA NA TRBJ2-7 TRBV28 TGTGCCAGCAGCTCAAAACCGGGCGAGCAGTACTTC CASSSKPGEQYF
NA NA TRBJ1-6 TRBV28 TGTGCCAGCAGTTCCTCGGTTTCGCGGTATAATTCACCCCTCCACTTT CASSSSVSRYNSPLHF
NA NA TRBJ1-5 TRBV6-1 TGTGCCAGCAGTGAGTCATCAGGGTACGATCAGCCCCAGCATTTT CASSESSGYDQPQHF
NA TRBD1 TRBJ2-7 TRBV2 TGTGCCAGCAGGGCGTACGGACAGGGAATGGACGAGCAGTACTTC CASRAYGQGMDEQYF
NA NA TRBJ2-1 TRBV28 TGTGCCAGCAACCCCCTGGGCTATGAGCAGTTCTTC CASNPLGYEQFF
few NA TRBJ1-2 TRBV2 TGTGCCAGCAGCCCTCAAGGCGGTGGCTACACCTTC CASSPQGGGYTF
NA TRBD1 TRBJ1-2 TRBV7-9 TGTGCCAGCAGCTTGTTCGACAGGGGGCAGAATGGCTACACCTTC CASSLFDRGQNGYTF